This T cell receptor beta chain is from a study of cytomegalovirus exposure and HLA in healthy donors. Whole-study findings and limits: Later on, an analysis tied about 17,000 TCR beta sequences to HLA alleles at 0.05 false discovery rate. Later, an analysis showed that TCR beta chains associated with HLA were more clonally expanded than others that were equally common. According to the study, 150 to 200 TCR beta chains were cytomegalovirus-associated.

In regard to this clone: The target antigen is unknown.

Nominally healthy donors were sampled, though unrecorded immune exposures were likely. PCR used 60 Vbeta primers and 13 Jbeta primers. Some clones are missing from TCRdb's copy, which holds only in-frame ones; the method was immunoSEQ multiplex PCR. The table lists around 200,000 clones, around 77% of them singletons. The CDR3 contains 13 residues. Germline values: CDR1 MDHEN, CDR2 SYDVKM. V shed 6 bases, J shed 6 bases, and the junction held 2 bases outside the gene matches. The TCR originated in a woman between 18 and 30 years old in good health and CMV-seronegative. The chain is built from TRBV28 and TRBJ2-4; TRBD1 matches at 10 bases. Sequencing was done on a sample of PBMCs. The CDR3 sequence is CASRDRGLNIQYF. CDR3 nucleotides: TGTGCCAGCAGGGACAGGGGGTTAAACATTCAGTACTTC.